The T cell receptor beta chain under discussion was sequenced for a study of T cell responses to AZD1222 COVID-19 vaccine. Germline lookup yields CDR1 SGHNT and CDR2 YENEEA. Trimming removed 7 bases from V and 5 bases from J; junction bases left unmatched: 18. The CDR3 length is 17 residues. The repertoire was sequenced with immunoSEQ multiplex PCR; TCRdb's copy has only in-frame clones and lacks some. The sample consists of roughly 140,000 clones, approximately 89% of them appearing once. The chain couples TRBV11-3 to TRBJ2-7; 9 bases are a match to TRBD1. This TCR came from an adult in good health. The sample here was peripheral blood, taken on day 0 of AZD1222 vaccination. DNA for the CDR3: TGTGCCAGCAACCGGTCCCACGGCACAGGGGGCTTCCACGAGCAGTACTTC. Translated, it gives CASNRSHGTGGFHEQYF.